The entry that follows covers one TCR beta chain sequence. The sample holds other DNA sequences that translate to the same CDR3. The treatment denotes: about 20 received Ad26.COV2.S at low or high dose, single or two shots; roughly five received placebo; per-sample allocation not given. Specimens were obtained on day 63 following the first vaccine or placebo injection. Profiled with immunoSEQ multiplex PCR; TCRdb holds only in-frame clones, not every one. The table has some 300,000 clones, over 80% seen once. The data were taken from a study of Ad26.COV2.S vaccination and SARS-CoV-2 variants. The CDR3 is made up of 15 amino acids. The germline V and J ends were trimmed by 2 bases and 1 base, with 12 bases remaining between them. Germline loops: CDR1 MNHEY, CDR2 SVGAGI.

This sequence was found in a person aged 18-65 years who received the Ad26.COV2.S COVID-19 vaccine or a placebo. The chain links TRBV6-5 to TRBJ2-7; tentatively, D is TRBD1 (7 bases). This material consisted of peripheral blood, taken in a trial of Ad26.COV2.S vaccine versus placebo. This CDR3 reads CASSYPSGGSYEQYF. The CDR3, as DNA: TGTGCCAGCAGTTACCCGTCAGGGGGGTCCTACGAGCAGTACTTC.